This T cell receptor beta chain was captured in a study of human T cells and chemical hapten exposure. On the study more broadly: Sensitization used 2% DPC on around 2 cm by around 2 cm upper inner arm skin. The study, taken as a whole, reports: Expanded TCRs created a significantly greater count of big CDR3 similarity clusters than controls did.

TCRdb recomputed calls from the RACE reads with MiXCR, one row per CDR3 protein. In the table there are 150,000 to 200,000 distinct CDR3 sequences, about 14% of which are singletons. About this clonotype itself: As yet, its antigen is unknown.

The time point: patch test 1, 2 weeks after DPC sensitization. Regarding treatment: therapeutic diphenylcyclopropenone sensitization with weekly scalp DPC. At patch-test visits, sampling came before the patch test. Trimming removed 6 bases at V and 2 bases at J, with 10 bases between. This CDR3 is built from 13 residues. Per germline, CDR1 KGHSH and CDR2 LQKENI. The chain joins TRBV18 to TRBJ2-5; tentative D call: TRBD1 (6 bases). Specimen: whole blood, collected in connection with sensitization to the hapten diphenylcyclopropenone (DPC). This TCR was recovered from a woman aged 25 to 39 with alopecia areata. Some clones in this sample may be carry-over from other donors' samples. This CDR3 reads CASSRTEQETQYF. The CDR3 DNA sequence: TGTGCCAGCTCCCGGACAGAACAAGAGACCCAGTACTTC.